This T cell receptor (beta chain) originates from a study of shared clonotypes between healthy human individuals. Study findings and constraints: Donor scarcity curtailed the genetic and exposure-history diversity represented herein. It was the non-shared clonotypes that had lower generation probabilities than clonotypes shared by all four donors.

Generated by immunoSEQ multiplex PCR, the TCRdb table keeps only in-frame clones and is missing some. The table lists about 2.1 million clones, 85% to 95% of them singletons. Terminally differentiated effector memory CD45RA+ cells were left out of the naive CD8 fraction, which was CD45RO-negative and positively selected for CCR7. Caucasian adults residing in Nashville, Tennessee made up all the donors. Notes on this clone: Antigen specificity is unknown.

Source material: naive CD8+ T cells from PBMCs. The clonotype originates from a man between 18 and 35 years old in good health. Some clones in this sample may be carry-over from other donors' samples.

In DNA, the CDR3 is TGCAGCGTTGTTGGGACAGCCTCCTACGAGCAGTACTTC. Translated: CSVVGTASYEQYF. The chain recombines TRBV29-1 with TRBJ2-7, with 7 positions matching TRBD1. The CDR3 sequence is 13 residues long. V shed 4 bases, J shed 0 bases, and the junction held 3 bases outside the gene matches. The germline CDR1 and CDR2 sequences are SQVTM and ANQGSEA.